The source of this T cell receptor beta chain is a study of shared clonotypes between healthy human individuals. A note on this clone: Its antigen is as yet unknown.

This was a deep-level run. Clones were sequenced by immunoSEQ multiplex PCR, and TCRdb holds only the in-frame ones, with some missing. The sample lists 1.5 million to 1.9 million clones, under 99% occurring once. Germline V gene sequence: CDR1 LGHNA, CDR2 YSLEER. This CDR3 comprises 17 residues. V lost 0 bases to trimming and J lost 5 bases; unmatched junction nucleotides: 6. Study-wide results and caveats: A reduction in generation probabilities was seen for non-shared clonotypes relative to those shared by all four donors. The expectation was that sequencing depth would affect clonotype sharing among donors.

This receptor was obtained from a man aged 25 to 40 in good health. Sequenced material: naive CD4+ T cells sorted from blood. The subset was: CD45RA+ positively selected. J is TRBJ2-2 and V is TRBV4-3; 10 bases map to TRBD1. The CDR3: CASSQDNPGQGTGELFF. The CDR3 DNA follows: TGCGCCAGCAGCCAAGATAACCCGGGACAGGGGACCGGGGAGCTGTTTTTT.